The 10 T cell receptor beta chains given below trace back to one sample, sequenced in a study of T-cell reconstitution after alpha-beta-depleted transplantation in children. Unique molecular identifiers were built into the TCRbeta library. TCRdb independently ran MiXCR on the PCR reads; one entry per CDR3 protein. The table shows roughly 170,000 distinct CDR3 sequences, with roughly 6.8% occurring only once. Material: PBMCs from the stem cell graft donor, obtained from the stem cell graft. All receptors come from a human donor who donated a stem cell graft to a child with Wiskott-Aldrich syndrome.

The genes are TRBV28 and TRBJ1-1; no definite D call. The germline V and J ends were trimmed by 7 bases and 1 base, with 10 bases remaining between them. CDR3 length equals 13 residues. Per germline, CDR1 MDHEN and CDR2 SYDVKM. The CDR3 protein is CASKKGTNTEAFF. In nucleotides, the CDR3 is TGTGCCAGCAAGAAGGGTACGAACACTGAAGCTTTCTTT.

In this sample, this clonotype turned up many times. V gene TRBV5-1 combines with J gene TRBJ2-1, with 7 bases aligning to TRBD2. CDR1 and CDR2 (germline): SGHRS, YFSETQ. The CDR3 is made up of 14 amino acids. V lost 6 bases to trimming and J lost 7 bases; unmatched junction nucleotides: 10. This CDR3 is CASTLSAGFNEQFF. The DNA for the CDR3 is TGCGCCAGCACCCTCTCAGCGGGATTTAATGAGCAGTTCTTC.

This clonotype was seen repeatedly, ten times or more. The chain has TRBV4-1 and TRBJ1-4; TRBD1 might be the D (6 bases). Per the germline V gene, CDR1 is MGHRA and CDR2 is YSYEKL. The CDR3 covers 14 residues. The V end was cut by 5 bases, the J end by 3 bases, with 10 bases between. CDR3 sequence reads: CASSGRTANEKLFF. DNA of the CDR3: TGCGCCAGCAGCGGACGGACAGCTAATGAAAAACTGTTTTTT.

There are many counts of this clonotype. The chain links TRBV5-5 to TRBJ2-7, with D perhaps given as TRBD1 or TRBD2 (5 bases each). The CDR3 extends over 17 amino acids. Trimming cost V 4 bases and J 3 bases, with 23 bases left between them. CDR1 and CDR2 from the germline V gene are SGHKS and YYEKEE (reference sequence). The CDR3 coding sequence is TGTGCCAGCAGCCGACGGGGTTTGGCAGGGCAAATCTACGAGCAGTACTTC. Translation: CASSRRGLAGQIYEQYF.

This clonotype was observed at least ten times. The CDR3 DNA sequence: TGTGCCAGCAGCGTGACTAGCGGGACAAACATTCAGTACTTC. It encodes CASSVTSGTNIQYF. The chain couples TRBV9 to TRBJ2-4, with TRBD2 matching over 11 bases. V shed 2 bases and J 6 bases; nucleotides not matched to a gene: 1. Germline CDR1 and CDR2: SGDLS and YYNGEE. The length of the CDR3 is 14 residues. The whole variable domain, remainder taken from reference TRBV9 and TRBJ2-4, is DSGVTQTPKHLITATGQRVTLRCSPRSGDLSVYWYQQSLDQGLQFLIQYYNGEERAKGNILERFSAQQFPDLHSELNLSSLELGDSALYFCASSVTSGTNIQYFGAGTRLSVL.

This clonotype was picked up a small number of times. This chain connects TRBV7-9 to TRBJ2-1; maybe TRBD2 (6 bases). Germline CDR1 SEHNR, CDR2 FQNEAQ (reference sequence). The CDR3 has 14 residues. With 7 bases removed from V and 3 bases from J, the gap between germline ends came to 13 bases. The CDR3 DNA sequence: TGTGCCAGCAAGGAGGGAGCTGTCTACAATGAGCAGTTCTTC. As protein: CASKEGAVYNEQFF.

This clonotype was observed many times. V is TRBV12-3 or TRBV12-4 and J is TRBJ1-6; D uncertain. CDR3 length equals 14 residues. V lost 6 bases, J lost 5 bases, and 11 bases lay in between. Written as DNA, the CDR3 is TGTGCCAGCAGCCCCGGGAGCCATAATTCACCCCTCCACTTT. Translation gives CASSPGSHNSPLHF.

This clonotype was seen repeatedly, ten times or more. The J gene is TRBJ1-1, the V gene TRBV12-3 or TRBV12-4; D is perhaps TRBD1 (5 bases). Trimming pared 5 bases from V and 2 bases from J, leaving 9 bases between. CDR3 size: 13 residues. CDR3: CASSRQYNTEAFF. The CDR3 coding sequence is TGTGCCAGCAGTCGACAGTATAACACTGAAGCTTTCTTT.

On this clonotype: One end of the junction is discordant with germline, which a read error may explain. V gene TRBV20-1 combines with J gene TRBJ2-7; the match to TRBD2 covers 15 bases. The CDR3 is 17 residues long. In germline, CDR1 is DFQATT, CDR2 SNEGSKA (reference sequence). The CDR3: CCARDGLAGGPIYEQYF. CDR3 bases: TGCTGTGCTAGGGATGGACTAGCGGGAGGGCCCATCTACGAGCAGTACTTC.

The sample holds a few counts of this clonotype. The CDR3 DNA sequence: TGTGCCAGCAGCTTAGACGGAACAGGGGGAATGGGAGGCTACACCTTC. Encoded protein: CASSLDGTGGMGGYTF. V gene TRBV7-9 combines with J gene TRBJ1-2; TRBD1 agrees at 8 bases. The CDR3 is 16 amino acids. V dropped 1 base and J dropped 8; count of bases not matched to a gene: 12. Looked up from germline, CDR1 is SEHNR and CDR2 is FQNEAQ (reference sequence).